The 4 T cell receptor beta chains given below trace back to one sample, sequenced in a study of blood T cell repertoires in COVID-19. The repertoire was sequenced with immunoSEQ multiplex PCR; TCRdb's copy has only in-frame clones and lacks some. The repertoire has 220,000 or so clones, 84% of them found once; the top ten carry 6.8%. Sequences were obtained from PBMCs or T cells enriched from blood (not recorded which). These receptor sequences come from a woman in her thirties or forties who had recovered from COVID-19.

The chain has TRBV3-1 (or the pseudogene TRBV3-2) and TRBJ2-3; perhaps TRBD2 as D (6 bases). The CDR3 length is 15 residues. Trimming pared 7 bases from V and 1 base from J, leaving 15 bases between. The germline V gene encodes CDR1 LGHDT and CDR2 YNNKEL (reference sequence). The CDR3 spells CASTRGTPGTDTQYF. CDR3 in DNA: TGTGCCAGCACCCGGGGGACTCCCGGCACAGATACGCAGTATTTT.

The gene calls are TRBV28 and TRBJ1-1; weak D call: TRBD1 (6 bases). V gave up 5 bases and J gave up 1 base, with 8 bases separating them. The CDR3 loop spans 13 amino acids. Germline CDR1 is MDHEN and CDR2 is SYDVKM. The CDR3 reads CASSRQENTEAFF. CDR3 coding DNA: TGTGCCAGCAGTCGACAGGAGAACACTGAAGCTTTCTTT.

The chain employs TRBV2 and TRBJ1-5; D perhaps matches TRBD1 (6 bases). Germline V gives CDR1 SNHLY, CDR2 FYNNEI. V lost 6 bases and J 5 bases, leaving 17 bases between the germline ends. This CDR3 is 15 amino acids long. The CDR3 loop reads CASRKGGGEHQPQHF. The CDR3 DNA sequence: TGTGCCAGCAGGAAAGGGGGGGGCGAACATCAGCCCCAGCATTTT.

The V gene is TRBV9, the J gene TRBJ2-2; 10 nucleotides agree with TRBD1. Germline V lookup: CDR1 SGDLS, CDR2 YYNGEE. The CDR3 consists of 17 residues. V was pared by 0 bases and J by 3 bases, with 5 bases of the junction left unmatched. CDR3 bases: TGTGCCAGCAGCGTAGCCTCGACAGGGGGCTACACCGGGGAGCTGTTTTTT. Protein: CASSVASTGGYTGELFF.